This T cell receptor beta chain came from a study of CD4+ T cells in melanoma. Produced via immunoSEQ multiplex PCR; TCRdb's table is partial and in-frame only. The sample lists about 140,000 clones, around 90% occurring once. Broader study findings: CD8+ T cell, macrophage and B cell function reportedly correlated with neoantigen-specific CD4+ T cells. In melanoma, neoantigen-specific CD4+ T cells reportedly differed in differentiation state.

Looked up from germline, CDR1 is MNHEY and CDR2 is SVGAGI. This CDR3 comprises 15 residues. V dropped 5 bases and J dropped 7; count of bases not matched to a gene: 12. For this clone: Its antigen is unidentified.

The sequence came from a human donor with melanoma. The rearrangement joins TRBV6-5 to TRBJ1-2; TRBD1 matches at 8 bases. The CDR3 protein is CASSKNDRGESGYTF. In DNA form, the CDR3 reads TGTGCCAGCAGTAAGAATGACAGGGGCGAGAGTGGCTACACCTTC.